This T cell receptor (beta chain) was identified in a study of patients and donors after allogeneic stem cell transplantation. TCRdb passed the RT-PCR reads through MiXCR, listing each CDR3 protein once. The repertoire holds hundreds of thousands of distinct CDR3 sequences, roughly 17% seen once, with around 6.8% in the top ten. Sequencing was performed on blood, either unsorted or a sorted T cell fraction (not recorded which). This receptor was identified in a human donor who was either an allogeneic HSCT recipient or a stem cell or donor lymphocyte infusion donor (not recorded which). It is not recorded whose cells these are; they may come from a transplant donor.

CDR3 DNA sequence: TGTGCCAGCCACCCGAGGCCGACGGGACAGCGGTACTTC. It encodes CASHPRPTGQRYF. The J gene is TRBJ2-5, the V gene TRBV6-1; 7 nucleotides match TRBD1. The CDR3 has 13 amino acids. CDR1 and CDR2 from the germline V gene are MNHNS and SASEGT. V was pared by 8 bases and J by 13 bases, with 16 bases of the junction left unmatched.